This T cell receptor (beta chain) emerged from a study of cytomegalovirus exposure and HLA in healthy donors. 60 Vbeta and 13 Jbeta primers were used in PCR. The method was immunoSEQ multiplex PCR; TCRdb's version includes in-frame clones alone and lacks a portion of them. The table records about 94,000 clones, roughly 8.2% of them present only once. With 5 bases clipped from V and 5 bases from J, the junction kept 9 bases outside the gene matches. The CDR3 has 15 amino acids. Germline values: CDR1 ENHRY, CDR2 SYGVKD. The receptor was isolated from a man between 50 and 59 years old in good health and CMV-seronegative. Sequenced input: PBMCs. The rearrangement joins TRBV10-3 to TRBJ2-5, with 9 bases aligning to TRBD1. For the CDR3, the DNA is TGTGCCATCAGTACCCCGGACAGGGGAGGCGAGACCCAGTACTTC. The encoded protein is CAISTPDRGGETQYF.